This T cell receptor (beta chain) was recorded in a study of shared clonotypes between healthy human individuals. A few counts support this clone. Per sorted-subset replicate PCR, input was approximately 200 ng DNA, representing tens of thousands of T cell genomes. Method: immunoSEQ multiplex PCR; TCRdb's copy keeps in-frame clones and lacks some. The data contain 150,000 to 200,000 clones, approximately 92% of them singletons. From germline, CDR1 is SGHNT and CDR2 YYREEE (reference sequence). The CDR3 runs 13 residues. Deletions cut 1 base from V and 4 bases from J, with 9 bases between. The sample consisted of naive CD4+ T cells sorted from blood. As for subset: CD45RA+ positively selected. This TCR was sampled from a woman in her twenties or thirties in good health. The genes are TRBV5-4 and TRBJ2-7, with a tentative D call TRBD1 (6 bases). CDR3 coding DNA: TGTGCCAGCAGCTTGCAGGGGTTGTACGAGCAGTACTTC. Amino acids: CASSLQGLYEQYF.